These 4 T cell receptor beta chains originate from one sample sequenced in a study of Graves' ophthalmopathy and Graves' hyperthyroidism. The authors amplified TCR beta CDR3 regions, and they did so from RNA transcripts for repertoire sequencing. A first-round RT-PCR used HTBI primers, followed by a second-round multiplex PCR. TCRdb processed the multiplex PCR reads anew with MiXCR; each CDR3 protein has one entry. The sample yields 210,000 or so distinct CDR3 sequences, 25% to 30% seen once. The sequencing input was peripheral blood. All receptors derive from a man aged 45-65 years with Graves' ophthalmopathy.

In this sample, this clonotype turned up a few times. The CDR3 loop reads CASSQRDRGRGYTF. The CDR3 region has the DNA TGTGCCAGCAGCCAACGGGACAGGGGGCGAGGCTACACCTTC. The chain carries TRBV6-2 or TRBV6-3 and TRBJ1-2; 12 bases agree with TRBD1. Germline assignment: CDR1 MNHEY and CDR2 SVGEGT. Germline trimming cut 6 bases from V and 8 bases from J; bases unmatched to any gene: 7. The CDR3 covers 14 residues.

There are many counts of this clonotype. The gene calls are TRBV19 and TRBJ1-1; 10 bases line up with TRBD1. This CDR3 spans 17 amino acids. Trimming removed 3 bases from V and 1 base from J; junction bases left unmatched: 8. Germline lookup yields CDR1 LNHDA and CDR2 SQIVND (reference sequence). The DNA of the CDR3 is TGTGCCAGTAGTATTGGGGCGGGACAGGGGACGAACACTGAAGCTTTCTTT. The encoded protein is CASSIGAGQGTNTEAFF. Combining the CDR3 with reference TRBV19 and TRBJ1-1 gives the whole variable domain DGGITQSPKYLFRKEGQNVTLSCEQNLNHDAMYWYRQDPGQGLRLIYYSQIVNDFQKGDIAEGYSVSREKKESFPLTVTSAQKNPTAFYLCASSIGAGQGTNTEAFFGQGTRLTVV.

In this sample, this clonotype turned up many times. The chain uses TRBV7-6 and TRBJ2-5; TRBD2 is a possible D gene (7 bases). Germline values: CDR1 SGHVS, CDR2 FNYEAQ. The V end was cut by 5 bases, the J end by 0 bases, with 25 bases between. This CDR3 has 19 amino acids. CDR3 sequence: CASSRRIPTGRGYQETQYF. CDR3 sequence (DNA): TGTGCCAGCAGCCGCCGTATCCCTACAGGGAGGGGGTACCAAGAGACCCAGTACTTC.

The CDR3, as DNA: TGCGCCAGCAGCTTGGGAGGGACAGGGGACCTCTATGGCTACACCTTC. It encodes CASSLGGTGDLYGYTF. This sequence joins TRBV5-1 and TRBJ1-2; TRBD1 aligns across 10 bases. Germline loops: CDR1 SGHRS, CDR2 YFSETQ. The V and J ends lost 0 bases and 4 bases, in that order; junction bases with no gene match: 6. The CDR3 runs 16 residues.